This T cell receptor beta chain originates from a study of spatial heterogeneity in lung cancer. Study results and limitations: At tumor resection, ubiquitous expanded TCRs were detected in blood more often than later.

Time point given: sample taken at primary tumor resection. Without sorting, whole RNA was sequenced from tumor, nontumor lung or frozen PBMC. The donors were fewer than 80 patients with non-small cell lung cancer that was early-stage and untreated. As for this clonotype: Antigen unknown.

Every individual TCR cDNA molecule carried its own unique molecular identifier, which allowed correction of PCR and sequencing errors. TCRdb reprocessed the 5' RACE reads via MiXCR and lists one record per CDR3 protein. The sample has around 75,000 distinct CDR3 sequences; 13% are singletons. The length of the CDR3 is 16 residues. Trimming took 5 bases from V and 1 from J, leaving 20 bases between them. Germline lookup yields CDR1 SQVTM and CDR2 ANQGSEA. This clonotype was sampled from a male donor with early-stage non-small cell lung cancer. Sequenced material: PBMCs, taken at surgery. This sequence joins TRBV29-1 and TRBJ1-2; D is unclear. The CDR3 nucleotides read TGCAGCGTTTCCCATGAGGGCGGTCCTGTTAACTATGGCTACACCTTC. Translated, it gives CSVSHEGGPVNYGYTF. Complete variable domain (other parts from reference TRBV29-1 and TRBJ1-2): SAVISQKPSRDICQRGTSLTIQCQVDSQVTMMFWYRQQPGQSLTLIATANQGSEATYESGFVIDKFPISRPNLTFSTLTVSNMSPEDSSIYLCSVSHEGGPVNYGYTFGSGTRLTVV.